This T cell receptor beta chain stems from a study of vaccination effects on CD4 cells after COVID-19. General study points: Clones arising from infection and from vaccination showed marked clonal contraction late after vaccination.

This clone was seen a handful of times. Its antigen is still unknown. In the ViraFEST assay, antigen-specific CD4+ clonotypes were identified by expansion after peptide-pool stimulation. With approximately 9 days of culture completed, CD4+ T cells were isolated. Recipients of the vaccine had no prior SARS-CoV-2 infection and negative nucleocapsid antibodies. The authors replaced half the medium with IL-2 medium on days 3 and 7. Method: immunoSEQ multiplex PCR; TCRdb's copy keeps in-frame clones and lacks some. In the table there are around 71,000 clones, approximately 79% of which are singletons. V shed 5 bases and J shed 8 bases, with 9 bases lying between them. The germline CDR1 and CDR2 sequences are LNHDA and SQIVND (reference sequence). The CDR3 has 11 residues.

The sample was CD4+ T cells from PBMCs cultured with HCoV-OC43 spike peptides, taken before COVID-19 vaccination. The subset was: HCoV-OC43 spike overlapping peptide pool stimulation. The J gene is TRBJ1-2, the V gene TRBV19, with a tentative D call TRBD1 (5 bases). This clonotype was sampled from a human donor who received a COVID-19 vaccine. DNA for the CDR3: TGTGCCAGTAGTTCCAGGGTCGGCTACACCTTC. The encoded protein is CASSSRVGYTF. The full variable domain, its missing parts supplied by reference TRBV19 and TRBJ1-2, is DGGITQSPKYLFRKEGQNVTLSCEQNLNHDAMYWYRQDPGQGLRLIYYSQIVNDFQKGDIAEGYSVSREKKESFPLTVTSAQKNPTAFYLCASSSRVGYTFGSGTRLTVV.